The TCR beta chain described here comes from a study of T cells in Graves' hyperthyroidism and ophthalmopathy. Points from the study as a whole: Through a model of 13 V-J features, ophthalmopathy was separated from stable hyperthyroidism.

At least ten counts were recorded for this clonotype. Its antigen is as yet unknown. RNA transcripts provided the source from which TCR beta CDR3 regions were amplified. Researchers ran a first-round RT-PCR on the TCR CDR3 using the HTBI primer set. TCRdb reanalysed the multiplex PCR reads using MiXCR and keeps one entry per CDR3 protein. The sample has approximately 430,000 distinct CDR3 sequences, more than 15% seen once. The CDR3 has 15 amino acids. The germline V gene encodes CDR1 SGHAT and CDR2 FQDESV (reference sequence). The V end was cut by 6 bases, the J end by 0 bases, with 12 bases between. Stable Graves' hyperthyroidism meant no ophthalmopathy progression within 18 months. Diagnosing involved the use of clinical symptoms, serum thyroxine and TRAb, thyroid ultrasound and orbital computed tomography.

The sample taken for sequencing was blood. The clonotype was recovered from a woman aged 18-35 years with Graves' hyperthyroidism. The V and J genes are TRBV11-1 and TRBJ2-1; D may be TRBD1 (6 bases). CDR3 protein: CASRPQGSSYNEQFF. CDR3 coding DNA: TGTGCCAGCAGGCCACAGGGAAGCTCCTACAATGAGCAGTTCTTC.